This TCR beta chain originates from a study of cytomegalovirus exposure and HLA in healthy donors. Study-level background: Inside one of the first data releases sat around 80 million unique TCRs taken from HLA-typed donors.

The CDR3 is made up of 15 amino acids. CDR1 and CDR2 from the germline V gene are MGHRA and YSYEKL. The V end lost 4 bases, the J end lost 5 bases, and 16 bases lay between the germline ends. Primers for the PCR totalled 60 Vbeta and 13 Jbeta. Assay used: immunoSEQ multiplex PCR; TCRdb lists only in-frame clones, some missing. The table lists about 180,000 clones, approximately 72% of them singletons, with 2% to 2.5% in the top ten. The material sequenced was PBMCs. The origin of this receptor is a human donor in good health. This chain joins TRBV4-1 and TRBJ2-3; D is unclear. The CDR3 reads CASSPRPPLGDTQYF. For the CDR3, the DNA is TGCGCCAGCAGCCCACGACCGCCTCTAGGAGATACGCAGTATTTT.